Presented here are 2 T cell receptor beta chains from one specimen sequenced in a study of blood T cell repertoires in COVID-19. Clones were read by immunoSEQ multiplex PCR, and TCRdb kept only the in-frame ones, dropping some. The sample includes fewer than 250,000 clones, around 76% of them seen just once. Material: peripheral blood. The receptors were sampled from a woman aged 55-69 years with COVID-19, enrolled during active disease.

V usage is TRBV28 and J usage is TRBJ1-5, with 8 bases identical to TRBD1. The CDR3 length is 15 residues. Germline CDR1 MDHEN, CDR2 SYDVKM. The ends lost 0 bases at V and 8 bases at J; junction bases unmatched: 6. DNA for the CDR3: TGTGCCAGCAGTTTATGGCAGGGGGCGATGGAGCCCCAGCATTTT. Amino acids: CASSLWQGAMEPQHF.

The J gene is TRBJ2-7, the V gene TRBV5-5; 14 bases align to TRBD2. The ends lost 4 bases at V and 5 bases at J; junction bases unmatched: 5. Germline V lookup: CDR1 SGHKS, CDR2 YYEKEE (reference sequence). This CDR3 is built from 15 residues. The CDR3 loop reads CASSRGLAGVDEQYF. DNA of the CDR3: TGTGCCAGCAGCCGGGGACTAGCGGGAGTTGACGAGCAGTACTTC.